The 22 T cell receptor beta chains below come from one sample, sequenced in a study of Tregs in tolerant kidney transplant recipients. Their antigens are not known. The protocol was immunoSEQ multiplex PCR, while the TCRdb copy is restricted to in-frame clones and leaves out a portion. The sample holds about 5,600 clones, 90% seen once. Sequencing used Tregs from blood cultured with allogeneic cells, obtained before the transplant. The receptors here all came from a human patient who received a combined kidney and bone marrow transplant.

In this sample, this clone turned up a few times. The chain employs TRBV2 and TRBJ1-3, with D perhaps TRBD1 (6 bases). The CDR3 sequence is 13 residues long. The germline V gene encodes CDR1 SNHLY and CDR2 FYNNEI. Deletions cut 8 bases from V and 4 bases from J, with 12 bases between. For the CDR3, the DNA is TGTGCCAGCCGGCAGGGGAGCGGAAACACCATATATTTT. Its translation: CASRQGSGNTIYF. The whole variable domain, remainder taken from reference TRBV2 and TRBJ1-3, is EPEVTQTPSHQVTQMGQEVILRCVPISNHLYFYWYRQILGQKVEFLVSFYNNEISEKSEIFDDQFSVERPDGSNFTLKIRSTKLEDSAMYFCASRQGSGNTIYFGEGSWLTVV.

This sequence joins TRBV19 and TRBJ1-4; TRBD1 is a possible D gene (6 bases). Germline CDR1 and CDR2: LNHDA and SQIVND (reference sequence). V lost 4 bases, J lost 3 bases, and 18 bases lay in between. This CDR3 contains 17 residues. The chain's CDR3 is CASSKTGTANSNEKLFF. As DNA, the CDR3 is TGTGCCAGTAGTAAAACAGGGACGGCGAACTCTAATGAAAAACTGTTTTTT.

This chain uses TRBV7-8 with TRBJ1-6; 9 bases map to TRBD1. Germline assignment: CDR1 SGHVS and CDR2 FQNEAQ. V dropped 2 bases and J dropped 7; count of bases not matched to a gene: 15. CDR3 size: 19 residues. The CDR3 region has the DNA TGTGCCAGCAGCTTATCCCGGATAGGGACAGGGACCTCCAATTCACCCCTCCACTTT. Protein product: CASSLSRIGTGTSNSPLHF. The whole variable domain, filled in from reference TRBV7-8 and TRBJ1-6, reads GAGVSQSPRYKVAKRGQDVALRCDPISGHVSLFWYQQALGQGPEFLTYFQNEAQLDKSGLPSDRFFAERPEGSVSTLKIQRTQQEDSAVYLCASSLSRIGTGTSNSPLHFGNGTRLTVT.

V usage is TRBV15 and J usage is TRBJ2-6, with D hard to call. With 0 bases removed from V and 2 bases from J, the gap between germline ends came to 11 bases. The CDR3 sequence is 17 residues long. In germline, CDR1 is LNHNV, CDR2 YYDKDF (reference sequence). The CDR3 coding sequence is TGTGCCACCAGCAGAGATCCGTCCAGAACTGGGGCCAACGTCCTGACTTTC. Translating it yields CATSRDPSRTGANVLTF.

The rearrangement uses TRBV4-1 and TRBJ2-2, with D hard to call. V was clipped by 3 bases and J by 5 bases, with 10 bases between them. CDR3 size: 14 residues. Germline loops: CDR1 MGHRA, CDR2 YSYEKL. The DNA for the CDR3 is TGCGCCAGCAGCCAGGTAGCAGCAACCGGGGAGCTGTTTTTT. Its protein is CASSQVAATGELFF.

The chain recombines TRBV5-4 with TRBJ2-1, with a tentative D call TRBD1 (6 bases). Germline CDR1 is SGHNT and CDR2 is YYREEE (reference sequence). V was trimmed by 4 bases and J by 4 bases, leaving 12 bases between them. The CDR3 consists of 14 residues. DNA of the CDR3: TGTGCCAGCAGCCCGGACAGAAGATACAATGAGCAGTTCTTC. It yields the protein CASSPDRRYNEQFF.

The chain has TRBV27 and TRBJ1-4; D is ambiguous. The CDR3 has 15 residues. Trimming left V 6 bases short and J 0 bases short, with 11 bases between. Per germline, CDR1 MNHEY and CDR2 SMNVEV (reference sequence). Here the CDR3 reads CASSTSGATNEKLFF. The CDR3 DNA reads as TGTGCCAGCAGCACCAGCGGCGCAACTAATGAAAAACTGTTTTTT.

This chain links TRBV11-3 with TRBJ2-2; D possibly matches TRBD1 or TRBD2 (6 bases each). Trimming took off 5 bases at V and 4 bases at J, with 14 bases between the two ends. The CDR3 covers 15 residues. Germline V lookup: CDR1 SGHNT, CDR2 YENEEA. The CDR3 sequence is CASSETGAPTGELFF. CDR3 bases: TGTGCCAGCAGCGAGACGGGGGCTCCCACCGGGGAGCTGTTTTTT.

This chain uses TRBV27 with TRBJ1-5; weak D call: TRBD1 (6 bases). CDR1 and CDR2 from the germline V gene are MNHEY and SMNVEV (reference sequence). Trimming pared 2 bases from V and 0 bases from J, leaving 11 bases between. The CDR3 is 16 amino acids. The CDR3 DNA sequence: TGTGCCAGCAGTTTAACAGGGACGGATAGCAATCAGCCCCAGCATTTT. Translation: CASSLTGTDSNQPQHF.

The J gene is TRBJ2-7, the V gene TRBV5-4; D is unresolved. Between the trimmed V and J ends, which lost 1 base and 4 bases, there was a span of 9 bases. The CDR3 spans 13 residues. CDR1 SGHNT and CDR2 YYREEE come from the germline V gene (reference sequence). The CDR3 DNA reads as TGTGCCAGCAGCTTGAGTCAGCGTTACGAGCAGTACTTC. The encoded protein is CASSLSQRYEQYF.

V is TRBV28 and J is TRBJ2-3; 8 bases are shared with TRBD2. The CDR3 consists of 14 residues. V trimming: 7 bases; J trimming: 1 base; junction bases outside the gene matches: 4. Germline V gives CDR1 MDHEN, CDR2 SYDVKM. CDR3 protein: CASTIAGRTDTQYF. CDR3 coding DNA: TGTGCCAGCACCATAGCGGGGCGCACAGATACGCAGTATTTT.

The chain couples TRBV7-9 to TRBJ2-2; D possibly corresponds to TRBD2 (6 bases). Germline CDR1 reads SEHNR; CDR2 reads FQNEAQ (reference sequence). The V and J ends lost 5 bases and 6 bases respectively, with 16 bases between them. The CDR3 runs 15 residues. CDR3 protein: CASSQRVRNPGELFF. The CDR3 region has the DNA TGTGCCAGCAGCCAGCGGGTTAGAAACCCCGGGGAGCTGTTTTTT.

The gene calls are TRBV7-9 and TRBJ2-3; a weak D match, TRBD2 (6 bases). CDR3 length equals 13 residues. Trimming removed 2 bases from V and 4 bases from J, with 7 bases in between. Germline V lookup: CDR1 SEHNR, CDR2 FQNEAQ (reference sequence). The CDR3 bases are TGTGCCAGCAGCTTACCGGGAGCAGATACGCAGTATTTT. Translating it yields CASSLPGADTQYF.

V gene TRBV11-2 combines with J gene TRBJ2-2, with 10 bases that match TRBD1. Germline V lookup: CDR1 SGHAT, CDR2 FQNNGV. V gave up 5 bases and J gave up 7 bases; unmatched junction bases: 13. The CDR3 length is 17 residues. The CDR3 region has the DNA TGTGCCAGCAGCCCTGGCCCGGGACAGGGGCGCAACGGGGAGCTGTTTTTT. It encodes CASSPGPGQGRNGELFF.

This clone was detected only once. This chain uses TRBV4-1 with TRBJ1-1, with D unclear. Germline V gene lookup returns CDR1 MGHRA and CDR2 YSYEKL. The CDR3 has 14 amino acids. Trimming removed 2 bases from V and 7 bases from J, with 14 bases in between. CDR3 in amino acids: CASSQPDWTGEAFF. For the CDR3, the DNA is TGCGCCAGCAGCCAACCCGACTGGACCGGTGAAGCTTTCTTT.

The V call is TRBV5-6, the J call TRBJ1-1, with 8 bases aligning to TRBD1. The CDR3 loop spans 14 amino acids. Germline values: CDR1 SGHDT, CDR2 YYEEEE. V lost 2 bases and J lost 4; bases outside the gene matches: 4. CDR3 coding DNA: TGTGCCAGCAGCTTCGACAGGGGCCCCACTGAAGCTTTCTTT. Protein sequence: CASSFDRGPTEAFF. Supplemented by reference TRBV5-6 and TRBJ1-1, the full variable domain reads DAGVTQSPTHLIKTRGQQVTLRCSPKSGHDTVSWYQQALGQGPQFIFQYYEEEERQRGNFPDRFSGHQFPNYSSELNVNALLLGDSALYLCASSFDRGPTEAFFGQGTRLTVV.

This chain links TRBV5-6 with TRBJ2-1, with D possibly TRBD1 on 6 matching bases. Looked up from germline, CDR1 is SGHDT and CDR2 is YYEEEE. The CDR3 covers 16 residues. V was cut by 0 bases and J by 3 bases, with 13 bases left in between. The CDR3 DNA is TGTGCCAGCAGCTTGGGAGGGGGTAACTACTACAATGAGCAGTTCTTC. This gives the protein CASSLGGGNYYNEQFF. The full variable domain, its missing parts supplied by reference TRBV5-6 and TRBJ2-1, is DAGVTQSPTHLIKTRGQQVTLRCSPKSGHDTVSWYQQALGQGPQFIFQYYEEEERQRGNFPDRFSGHQFPNYSSELNVNALLLGDSALYLCASSLGGGNYYNEQFFGPGTRLTVL.

Notes on this clone: At one end, the junction sequence differs from germline, possibly due to a read error. The CDR3 DNA sequence: TGTGCCAGCAGCTTCACGGGAAACCCCTACGAGCAGCACTTC. Translating it yields CASSFTGNPYEQHF. The V and J genes are TRBV7-6 and TRBJ2-7; weak D call: TRBD2 (5 bases). Germline CDR1 is SGHVS and CDR2 is FNYEAQ. There are 14 residues in the CDR3.

The chain links TRBV19 to TRBJ2-5; the D gene is possibly TRBD2 (5 bases). CDR1 is LNHDA, CDR2 SQIVND, per germline (reference sequence). The V end lost 10 bases, the J end lost 1 base, and 13 bases lay between the germline ends. This CDR3 is built from 13 residues. The CDR3: CATLGRGQETQYF. CDR3 nucleotide sequence: TGTGCCACCCTGGGGAGAGGCCAAGAGACCCAGTACTTC.

The chain uses TRBV5-5 and TRBJ2-4, with unresolved D. Germline loops: CDR1 SGHKS, CDR2 YYEKEE (reference sequence). There are 14 residues in the CDR3. Trimming pared 4 bases from V and 1 base from J, leaving 9 bases between. The CDR3 loop is CASSPDSAKNIQYF. The CDR3 DNA sequence: TGTGCCAGCAGCCCGGATTCGGCCAAAAACATTCAGTACTTC. Filled out from reference TRBV5-5 and TRBJ2-4, the complete variable domain reads DAGVTQSPTHLIKTRGQQVTLRCSPISGHKSVSWYQQVLGQGPQFIFQYYEKEERGRGNFPDRFSARQFPNYSSELNVNALLLGDSALYLCASSPDSAKNIQYFGAGTRLSVL.

The sample holds one count of this clone. The chain combines TRBV6-5 with TRBJ2-1; 13 bases map to TRBD2. Germline V gene sequence: CDR1 MNHEY, CDR2 SVGAGI. With 5 bases clipped from V and 4 bases from J, the junction kept 2 bases outside the gene matches. This CDR3 spans 15 amino acids. In DNA, the CDR3 is TGTGCCAGCAGTGGGACTAGCGGGGCATACAATGAGCAGTTCTTC. Translated: CASSGTSGAYNEQFF.

The chain carries TRBV18 and TRBJ2-5; D not resolved. Trimming pared 6 bases from V and 2 bases from J, leaving 4 bases between. This CDR3 region has 11 residues. The germline V gene has CDR1 KGHSH and CDR2 LQKENI. The CDR3 spells CASSLQETQYF. The CDR3 DNA sequence: TGTGCCAGCTCCCTACAAGAGACCCAGTACTTC.